This TCR beta chain was identified in a study of cytomegalovirus exposure and HLA in healthy donors. Vbeta (60) and Jbeta (13) primers were used in the PCR. Profiling relied on immunoSEQ multiplex PCR, and the TCRdb table lists in-frame clones only, not all of them. The data hold 150,000 to 200,000 clones, with 82% observed a single time. This clone showed up just once. This CDR3 contains 18 residues. Germline lookup yields CDR1 SGHRS and CDR2 YFSETQ. V shed 0 bases and J 6 bases; nucleotides not matched to a gene: 12. This sequence originates from a girl under 18 in good health and CMV-seropositive. J is TRBJ2-4 and V is TRBV5-1; 10 bases map to TRBD1. Sequencing was performed on PBMCs. CDR3 sequence: CASSLAGTGVDRLNIQYF. In DNA form, the CDR3 reads TGCGCCAGCAGCTTGGCTGGGACAGGGGTCGACCGACTAAACATTCAGTACTTC. Drawing the rest from reference TRBV5-1 and TRBJ2-4, the complete variable domain is KAGVTQTPRYLIKTRGQQVTLSCSPISGHRSVSWYQQTPGQGLQFLFEYFSETQRNKGNFPGRFSGRQFSNSRSEMNVSTLELGDSALYLCASSLAGTGVDRLNIQYFGAGTRLSVL.